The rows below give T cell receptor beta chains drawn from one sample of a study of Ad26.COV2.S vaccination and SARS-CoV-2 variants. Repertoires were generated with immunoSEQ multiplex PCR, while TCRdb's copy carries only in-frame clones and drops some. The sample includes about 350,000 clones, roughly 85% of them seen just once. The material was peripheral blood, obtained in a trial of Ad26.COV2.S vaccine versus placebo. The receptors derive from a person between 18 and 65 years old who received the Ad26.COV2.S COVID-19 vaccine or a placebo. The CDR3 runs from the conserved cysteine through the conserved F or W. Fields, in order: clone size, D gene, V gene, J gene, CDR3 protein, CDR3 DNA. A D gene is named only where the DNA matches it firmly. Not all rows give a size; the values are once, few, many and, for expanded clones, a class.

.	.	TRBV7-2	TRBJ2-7	CASSSGAGVSYEQYF	TGTGCCAGCAGCTCAGGGGCGGGGGTCTCCTACGAGCAGTACTTC
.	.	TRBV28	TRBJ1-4	CASTESGLRGEKLFF	TGTGCCAGCACGGAGTCGGGGTTGCGGGGTGAAAAACTGTTTTTT
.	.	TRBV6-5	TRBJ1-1	CASKRGDTEAFF	TGTGCCAGCAAACGGGGGGACACTGAAGCTTTCTTT
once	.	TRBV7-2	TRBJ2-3	CASSSTGDPGRDTQYF	TGTGCCAGCAGCTCAACTGGGGACCCGGGAAGGGATACGCAGTATTTT
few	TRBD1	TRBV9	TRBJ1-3	CASSQGGSGNTIYF	TGTGCCAGCAGCCAGGGGGGGAGTGGAAACACCATATATTTT
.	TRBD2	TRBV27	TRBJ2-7	CASYLGGVKGHEQYF	TGTGCCAGCTATTTGGGGGGGGTAAAAGGACACGAGCAGTACTTC
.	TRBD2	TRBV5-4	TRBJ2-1	CASSSLAGGQGEQFF	TGTGCCAGCAGCTCACTAGCGGGGGGGCAGGGCGAGCAGTTCTTC
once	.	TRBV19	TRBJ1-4	CASSISLQGTATNEKLFF	TGTGCCAGTAGTATCAGTTTGCAGGGGACCGCAACTAATGAAAAACTGTTTTTT
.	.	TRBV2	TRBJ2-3	CASSEAGSGRGTDTQYF	TGTGCCAGCAGTGAAGCGGGCAGCGGACGAGGCACAGATACGCAGTATTTT
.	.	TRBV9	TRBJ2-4	CASSVGSMIAKNIQYF	TGTGCCAGCAGCGTAGGTTCAATGATAGCCAAAAACATTCAGTACTTC
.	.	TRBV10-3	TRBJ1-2	CAILERGRVDGYTF	TGTGCCATCCTCGAGCGGGGCAGGGTCGATGGCTACACCTTC
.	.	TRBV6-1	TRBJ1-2	CASSEAGGDYGYTF	TGTGCCAGCAGTGAAGCAGGAGGGGACTATGGCTACACCTTC
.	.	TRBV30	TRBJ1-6	CAWSAPGAPLHF	TGTGCCTGGAGTGCTCCCGGGGCGCCCCTCCACTTT
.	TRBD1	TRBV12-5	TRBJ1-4	CASGLGPPGGKLFF	TGTGCTAGTGGTTTGGGCCCCCCAGGGGGTAAACTGTTTTTT
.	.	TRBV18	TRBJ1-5	CASSPQGDQPQHF	TGTGCCAGCTCACCACAAGGGGATCAGCCCCAGCATTTT
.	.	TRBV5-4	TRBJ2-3	CASSFSELLGATQYF	TGTGCCAGCAGCTTCTCCGAACTCCTCGGAGCTACGCAGTATTTT
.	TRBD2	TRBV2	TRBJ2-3	CASSGGLAGFRDTQYF	TGTGCCAGCAGTGGGGGACTAGCGGGTTTCAGAGATACGCAGTATTTT
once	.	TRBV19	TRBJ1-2	CASSRGQSAVFGYTF	TGTGCCAGTAGTAGGGGACAATCGGCGGTGTTTGGCTACACCTTC
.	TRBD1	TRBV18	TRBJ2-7	CASSPPGRGKAYEQYF	TGTGCCAGCTCACCACCTGGCAGGGGGAAAGCCTACGAGCAGTACTTC
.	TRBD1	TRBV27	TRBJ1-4	CASSNRGREKLFF	TGTGCCAGCAGTAACAGGGGGCGTGAAAAACTGTTTTTT
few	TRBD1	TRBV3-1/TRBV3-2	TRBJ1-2	CASSSPGPGQEYGYTF	TGTGCCAGCAGCAGCCCCGGGCCGGGACAGGAATATGGCTACACCTTC
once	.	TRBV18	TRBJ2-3	CASSLNKQGTDTQYF	TGTGCCAGCTCCCTAAACAAACAAGGCACAGATACGCAGTATTTT
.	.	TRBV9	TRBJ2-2	CASSVVWGTGELFF	TGTGCCAGCAGCGTAGTTTGGGGTACCGGGGAGCTGTTTTTT
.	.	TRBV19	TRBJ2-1	CASSITGRSSYNEQFF	TGTGCCAGTAGTATAACAGGGAGAAGCTCCTACAATGAGCAGTTCTTC
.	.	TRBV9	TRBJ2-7	CASSVGQGPYEQYF	TGTGCCAGCAGCGTAGGTCAGGGGCCGTACGAGCAGTACTTC
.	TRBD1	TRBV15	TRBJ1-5	CATSQGAHQPQHF	TGTGCCACCTCTCAGGGGGCGCATCAGCCCCAGCATTTT
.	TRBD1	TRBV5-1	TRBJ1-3	CASSPGTAGNTIYF	TGCGCCAGCAGCCCCGGGACAGCTGGAAACACCATATATTTT
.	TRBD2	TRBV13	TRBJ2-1	CASSPLAASSYNEQFF	TGTGCCAGCAGCCCCCTAGCGGCTAGCTCCTACAATGAGCAGTTCTTC
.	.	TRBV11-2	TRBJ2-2	CATKAAKISRGELFF	TGTGCCACCAAAGCGGCAAAAATATCAAGAGGGGAGCTGTTTTTT
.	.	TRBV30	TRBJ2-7	CAWSDTGYEQYF	TGTGCCTGGAGCGATACAGGATACGAGCAGTACTTC
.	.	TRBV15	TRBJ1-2	CATSSNRQARGYGYTF	TGTGCCACCAGCAGTAACAGACAGGCTAGGGGCTATGGCTACACCTTC
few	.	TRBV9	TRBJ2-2	CASSVVGTGELFF	TGTGCCAGCAGCGTAGTGGGAACCGGGGAGCTGTTTTTT
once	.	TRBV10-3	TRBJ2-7	CAISDGLTYEQYF	TGTGCCATCAGTGACGGTCTAACCTACGAGCAGTACTTC
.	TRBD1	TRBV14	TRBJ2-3	CASSQIQGGFTDTQYF	TGTGCCAGCAGCCAGATACAGGGGGGATTCACAGATACGCAGTATTTT
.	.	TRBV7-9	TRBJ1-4	CASSLRGETNEKLFF	TGTGCCAGCAGCTTACGTGGGGAAACTAATGAAAAACTGTTTTTT
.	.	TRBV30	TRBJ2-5	CAWSLGYQETQYF	TGTGCCTGGAGTCTGGGGTACCAAGAGACCCAGTACTTC
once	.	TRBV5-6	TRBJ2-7	CASSVRGLGVLEQYF	TGTGCCAGCAGCGTCAGGGGATTAGGTGTGCTGGAGCAGTACTTC
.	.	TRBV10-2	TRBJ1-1	CASSGGATEAFF	TGCGCCAGCAGTGGGGGGGCGACTGAAGCTTTCTTT
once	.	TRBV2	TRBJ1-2	CASNGGYDNYGYTF	TGTGCCAGCAATGGGGGGTATGATAACTATGGCTACACCTTC
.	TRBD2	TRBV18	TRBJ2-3	CASSALAGDLTDTQYF	TGTGCCAGCTCAGCCCTAGCGGGGGACCTCACAGATACGCAGTATTTT
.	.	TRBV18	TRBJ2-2	CASSPPNSRNTGELFF	TGTGCCAGCTCACCACCGAATAGCAGGAACACCGGGGAGCTGTTTTTT
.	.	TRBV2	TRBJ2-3	CASQGLPDTQYF	TGTGCCTCCCAAGGGCTTCCAGATACGCAGTATTTT
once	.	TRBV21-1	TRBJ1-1	CASGRGKAGEAFF	TGTGCCAGCGGCCGGGGCAAAGCCGGGGAAGCTTTCTTT
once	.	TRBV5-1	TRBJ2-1	CASSTGPPHNEQFF	TGCGCCAGCTCGACAGGACCCCCTCACAATGAGCAGTTCTTC
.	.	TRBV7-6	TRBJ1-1	CASSPDPGHVNTEAFF	TGTGCCAGCAGTCCCGACCCGGGACACGTGAACACTGAAGCTTTCTTT
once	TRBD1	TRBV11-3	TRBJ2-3	CASSSGTGVTDTQYF	TGTGCCAGCAGCTCCGGGACAGGGGTAACAGATACGCAGTATTTT
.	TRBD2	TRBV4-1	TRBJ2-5	CASSQGRASGSKETQYF	TGCGCCAGCAGCCAAGGCAGGGCTAGCGGGAGCAAGGAGACCCAGTACTTC
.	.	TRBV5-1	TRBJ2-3	CASRSDREVFTDTQYF	TGCGCCAGCAGATCTGACAGGGAGGTTTTTACAGATACGCAGTATTTT
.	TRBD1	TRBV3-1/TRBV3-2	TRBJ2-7	CASSQVGQAYEQYF	TGTGCCAGCAGCCAAGTGGGACAGGCCTACGAGCAGTACTTC
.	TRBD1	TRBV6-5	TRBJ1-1	CASSYSKGARTEAFF	TGTGCCAGCAGTTACTCGAAGGGGGCGCGAACTGAAGCTTTCTTT
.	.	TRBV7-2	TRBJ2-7	CASSLSGSVGFYEQYF	TGTGCCAGCAGCTTAAGCGGCTCCGTCGGCTTCTACGAGCAGTACTTC